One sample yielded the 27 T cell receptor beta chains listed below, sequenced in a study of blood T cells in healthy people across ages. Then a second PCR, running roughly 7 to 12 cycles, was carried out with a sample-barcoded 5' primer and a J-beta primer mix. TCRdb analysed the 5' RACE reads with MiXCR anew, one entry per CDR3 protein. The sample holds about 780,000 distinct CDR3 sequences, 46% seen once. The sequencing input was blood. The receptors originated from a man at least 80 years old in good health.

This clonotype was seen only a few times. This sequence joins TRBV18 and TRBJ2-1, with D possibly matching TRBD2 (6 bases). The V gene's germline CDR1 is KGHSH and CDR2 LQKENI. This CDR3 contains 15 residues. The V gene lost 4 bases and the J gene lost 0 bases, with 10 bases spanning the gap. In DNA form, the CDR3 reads TGTGCCAGCTCACTGGAGGGTCTCTCCTACAATGAGCAGTTCTTC. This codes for CASSLEGLSYNEQFF.

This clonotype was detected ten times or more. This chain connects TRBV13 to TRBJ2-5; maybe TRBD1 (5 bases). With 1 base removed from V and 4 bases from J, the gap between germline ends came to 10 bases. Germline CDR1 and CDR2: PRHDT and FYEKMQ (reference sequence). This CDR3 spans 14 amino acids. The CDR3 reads CASSLAVGAETQYF. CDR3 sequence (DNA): TGTGCCAGCAGCTTAGCGGTAGGGGCAGAGACCCAGTACTTC.

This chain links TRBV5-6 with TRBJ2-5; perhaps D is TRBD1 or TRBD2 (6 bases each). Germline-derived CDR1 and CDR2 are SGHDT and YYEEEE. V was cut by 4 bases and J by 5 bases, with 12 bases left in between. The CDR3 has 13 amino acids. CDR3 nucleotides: TGTGCCAGCAGCCAGGAGGGGGAGGAGACCCAGTACTTC. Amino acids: CASSQEGEETQYF. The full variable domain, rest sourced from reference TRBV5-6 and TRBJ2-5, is DAGVTQSPTHLIKTRGQQVTLRCSPKSGHDTVSWYQQALGQGPQFIFQYYEEEERQRGNFPDRFSGHQFPNYSSELNVNALLLGDSALYLCASSQEGEETQYFGPGTRLLVL.

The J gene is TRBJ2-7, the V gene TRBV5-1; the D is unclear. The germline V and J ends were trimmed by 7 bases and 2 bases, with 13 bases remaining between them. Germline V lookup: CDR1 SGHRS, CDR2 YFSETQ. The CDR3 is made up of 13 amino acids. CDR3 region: CASRGTAPYEQYF. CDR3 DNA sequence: TGCGCCAGCCGAGGAACAGCCCCCTACGAGCAGTACTTC. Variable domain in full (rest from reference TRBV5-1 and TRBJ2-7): KAGVTQTPRYLIKTRGQQVTLSCSPISGHRSVSWYQQTPGQGLQFLFEYFSETQRNKGNFPGRFSGRQFSNSRSEMNVSTLELGDSALYLCASRGTAPYEQYFGPGTRLTVT.

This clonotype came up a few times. The CDR3: CASSQDGGNNEQFF. CDR3 in DNA: TGTGCCAGCAGCCAAGATGGCGGAAACAATGAGCAGTTCTTC. V is TRBV14 and J is TRBJ2-1, with no clear D. The V end was cut by 0 bases, the J end by 5 bases, with 8 bases between. The V gene's germline CDR1 is SGHDN and CDR2 FVKESK. This CDR3 is built from 14 residues.

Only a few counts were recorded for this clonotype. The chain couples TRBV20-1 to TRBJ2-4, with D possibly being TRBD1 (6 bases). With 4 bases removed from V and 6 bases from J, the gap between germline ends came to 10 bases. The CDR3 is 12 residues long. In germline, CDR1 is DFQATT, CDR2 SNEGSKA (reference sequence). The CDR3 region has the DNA TGCAGTGCTAAGTTGGACAGAAACATTCAGTACTTC. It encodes CSAKLDRNIQYF.

The CDR3 DNA is TGCAGTGCTAGAGATCCCAGGACTAGCGGGGGGACCACAGATACGCAGTATTTT. This sequence encodes CSARDPRTSGGTTDTQYF. The chain employs TRBV20-1 and TRBJ2-3; 14 nucleotides agree with TRBD2. CDR1 is DFQATT and CDR2 is SNEGSKA in the germline V gene (reference sequence). This CDR3 region has 18 residues. The V segment lost 0 bases and the J segment 2 bases; nucleotides outside the gene matches: 7.

CDR3 DNA sequence: TGCGCCAGCAGGCGACGGGACAGCCTGAACACCGGGGAGCTGTTTTTT. Protein: CASRRRDSLNTGELFF. The chain employs TRBV5-1 and TRBJ2-2, with 7 positions matching TRBD1. The CDR3 totals 16 residues. Germline CDR1 and CDR2: SGHRS and YFSETQ. Unmatched junction bases numbered 8, after V lost 5 bases and J lost 1 base.

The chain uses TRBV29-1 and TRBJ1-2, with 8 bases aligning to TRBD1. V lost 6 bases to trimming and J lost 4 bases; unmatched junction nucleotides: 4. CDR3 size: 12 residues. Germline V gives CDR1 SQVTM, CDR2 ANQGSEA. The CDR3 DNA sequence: TGCAGCGTCGGACAGGGATTCTATGGCTACACCTTC. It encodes CSVGQGFYGYTF.

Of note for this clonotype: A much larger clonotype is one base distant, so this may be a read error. The CDR3 nucleotides read TGTGCCAGCAGCGCGGATGGAAACACCATATATTTT. This sequence encodes CASSADGNTIYF. The chain carries TRBV9 and TRBJ1-3; D is undetermined. V was shortened by 3 bases and J by 3 bases, with 4 bases between the two germline ends. This CDR3 has 12 amino acids. Germline V gene lookup returns CDR1 SGDLS and CDR2 YYNGEE.

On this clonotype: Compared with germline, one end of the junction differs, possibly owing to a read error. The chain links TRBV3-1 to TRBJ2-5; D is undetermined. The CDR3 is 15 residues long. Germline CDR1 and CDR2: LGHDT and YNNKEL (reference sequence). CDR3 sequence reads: CAGSHVVSFQETQYF. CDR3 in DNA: TGTGCCGGCAGCCACGTCGTCTCATTCCAAGAGACCCAGTACTTC.

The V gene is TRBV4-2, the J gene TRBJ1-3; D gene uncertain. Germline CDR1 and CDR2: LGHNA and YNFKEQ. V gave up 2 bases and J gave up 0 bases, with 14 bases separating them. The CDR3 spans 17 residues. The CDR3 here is CASSQNRRLDSGNTIYF. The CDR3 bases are TGTGCCAGCAGCCAAAATAGAAGACTCGACTCTGGAAACACCATATATTTT.

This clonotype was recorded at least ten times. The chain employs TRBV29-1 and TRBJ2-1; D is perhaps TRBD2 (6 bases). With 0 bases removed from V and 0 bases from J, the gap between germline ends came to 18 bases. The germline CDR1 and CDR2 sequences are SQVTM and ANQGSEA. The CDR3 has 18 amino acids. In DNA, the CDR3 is TGCAGCGTTGAAGATTGGCGGGAAGACCTTAGCTCCTACAATGAGCAGTTCTTC. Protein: CSVEDWREDLSSYNEQFF.

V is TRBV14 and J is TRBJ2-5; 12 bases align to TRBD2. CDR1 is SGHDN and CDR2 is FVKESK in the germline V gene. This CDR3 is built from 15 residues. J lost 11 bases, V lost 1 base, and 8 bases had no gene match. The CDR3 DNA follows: TGTGCCAGCAGCCAAGCTCTAGCGGGAGGGGCTGAGCAGTACTTC. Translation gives CASSQALAGGAEQYF.

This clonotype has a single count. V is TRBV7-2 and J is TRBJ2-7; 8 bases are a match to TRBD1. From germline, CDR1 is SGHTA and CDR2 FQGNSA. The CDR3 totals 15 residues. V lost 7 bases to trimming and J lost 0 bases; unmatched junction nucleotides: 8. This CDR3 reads CASTQGAGSSYEQYF. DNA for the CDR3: TGTGCCAGCACCCAGGGGGCAGGAAGCTCCTACGAGCAGTACTTC.

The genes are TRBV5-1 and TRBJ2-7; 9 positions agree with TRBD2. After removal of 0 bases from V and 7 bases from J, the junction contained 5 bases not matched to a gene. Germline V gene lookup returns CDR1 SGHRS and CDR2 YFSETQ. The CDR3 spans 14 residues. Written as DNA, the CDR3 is TGCGCCAGCAGCTTGGCGACTAGCGGCAGTGAGCAGTACTTC. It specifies CASSLATSGSEQYF.

CDR3 in amino acids: CAISGGPQTYNEQFF. CDR3 in DNA: TGTGCCATCAGTGGGGGACCCCAAACCTACAATGAGCAGTTCTTC. The chain uses TRBV10-3 and TRBJ2-1; D possibly matches TRBD1 or TRBD2 (5 bases each). The V end was cut by 4 bases, the J end by 2 bases, with 12 bases between. The CDR3 covers 15 residues. In germline, CDR1 is ENHRY, CDR2 SYGVKD.

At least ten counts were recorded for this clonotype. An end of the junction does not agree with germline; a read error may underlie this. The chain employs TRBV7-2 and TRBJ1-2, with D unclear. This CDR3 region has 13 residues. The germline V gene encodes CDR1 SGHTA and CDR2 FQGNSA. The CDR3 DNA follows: TGTGCCAGCAGTTTAGTATCTAACTATGGCTACACCTTC. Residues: CASSLVSNYGYTF.

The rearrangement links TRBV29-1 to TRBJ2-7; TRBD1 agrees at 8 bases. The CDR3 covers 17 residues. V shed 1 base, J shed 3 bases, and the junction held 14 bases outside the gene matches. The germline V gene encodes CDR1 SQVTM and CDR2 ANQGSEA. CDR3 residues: CSVEGSPGQGKIYEQYF. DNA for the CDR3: TGCAGCGTTGAAGGTTCCCCCGGACAGGGAAAGATCTACGAGCAGTACTTC.

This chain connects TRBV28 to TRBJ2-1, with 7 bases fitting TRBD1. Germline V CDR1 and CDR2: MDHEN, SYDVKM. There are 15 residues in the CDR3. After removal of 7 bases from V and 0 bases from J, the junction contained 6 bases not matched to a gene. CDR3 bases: TGTGCCAGCATAGAACAGGGGAGCTCCTACAATGAGCAGTTCTTC. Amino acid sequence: CASIEQGSSYNEQFF.

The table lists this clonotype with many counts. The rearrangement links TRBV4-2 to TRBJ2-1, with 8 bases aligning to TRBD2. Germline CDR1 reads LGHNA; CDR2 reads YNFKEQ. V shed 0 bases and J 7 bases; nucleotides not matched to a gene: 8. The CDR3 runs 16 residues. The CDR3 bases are TGTGCCAGCAGCCAAGATCCAGCGGGAGAGGAGAATGAGCAGTTCTTC. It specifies CASSQDPAGEENEQFF.

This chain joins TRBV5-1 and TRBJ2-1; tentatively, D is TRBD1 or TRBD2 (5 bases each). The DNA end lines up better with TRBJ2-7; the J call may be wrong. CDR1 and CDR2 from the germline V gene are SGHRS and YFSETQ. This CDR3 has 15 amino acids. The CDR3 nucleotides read TGCGCCAGCAGCTTTAATACTGGGACCTACAATGAGCAGTACTTC. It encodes CASSFNTGTYNEQYF.

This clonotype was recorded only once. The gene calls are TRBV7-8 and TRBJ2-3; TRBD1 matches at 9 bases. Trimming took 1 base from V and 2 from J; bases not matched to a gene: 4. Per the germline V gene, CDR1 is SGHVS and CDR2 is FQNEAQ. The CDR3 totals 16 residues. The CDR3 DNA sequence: TGTGCCAGCAGCTTAGGGACAGGGGCAACCACAGATACGCAGTATTTT. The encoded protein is CASSLGTGATTDTQYF.

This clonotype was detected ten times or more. CDR3 DNA sequence: TGTGCCAGCAGCGCGGGGAGACCTAGCACAGATACGCAGTATTTT. Amino acid sequence: CASSAGRPSTDTQYF. The rearrangement uses TRBV7-2 and TRBJ2-3, with D possibly matching TRBD2 (6 bases). Germline V gene data show CDR1 as SGHTA and CDR2 as FQGNSA. Trimming cost V 5 bases and J 0 bases, with 12 bases left between them. This CDR3 has 15 amino acids.

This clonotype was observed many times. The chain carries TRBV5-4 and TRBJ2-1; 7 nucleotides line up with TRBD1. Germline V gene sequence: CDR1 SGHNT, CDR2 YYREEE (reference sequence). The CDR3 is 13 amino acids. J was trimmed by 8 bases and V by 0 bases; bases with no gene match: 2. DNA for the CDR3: TGTGCCAGCAGCTTGGCGCAGGGGGATGAGCAGTTCTTC. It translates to CASSLAQGDEQFF.

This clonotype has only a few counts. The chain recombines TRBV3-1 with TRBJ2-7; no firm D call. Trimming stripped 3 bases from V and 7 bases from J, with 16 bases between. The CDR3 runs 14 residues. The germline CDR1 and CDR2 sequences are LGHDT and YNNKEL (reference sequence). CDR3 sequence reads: CASSQEDEYNEQYF. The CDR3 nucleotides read TGTGCCAGCAGCCAGGAAGACGAGTACAATGAGCAGTACTTC.

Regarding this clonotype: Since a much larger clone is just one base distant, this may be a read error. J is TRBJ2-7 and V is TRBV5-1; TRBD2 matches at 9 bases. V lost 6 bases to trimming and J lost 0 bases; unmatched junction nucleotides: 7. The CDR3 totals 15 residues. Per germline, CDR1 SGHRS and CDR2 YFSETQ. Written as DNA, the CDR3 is TGCGCCAGCAACCGGAGCGGGAGGAACTCCTACGAGCAGTACTTC. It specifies CASNRSGRNSYEQYF.